Below are 30 T cell receptor beta chains sequenced from a single sample in a study of cytomegalovirus exposure and HLA in healthy donors. Sequencing used immunoSEQ multiplex PCR; TCRdb keeps in-frame clones, though not all of them. The data show about 150,000 clones, approximately 84% seen once. Source material: PBMCs. The origin of the receptors is a man aged 30 to 45 in good health and CMV-seropositive.

V usage is TRBV19 and J usage is TRBJ1-1, with 7 nucleotides matching TRBD1. The CDR3 is 13 residues long. Germline lookup yields CDR1 LNHDA and CDR2 SQIVND (reference sequence). V lost 6 bases to trimming and J lost 0 bases; unmatched junction nucleotides: 1. CDR3 DNA: TGTGCCAGTAGGGGACAGTTGAACACTGAAGCTTTCTTT. Protein: CASRGQLNTEAFF.

This rearrangement joins TRBV9 to TRBJ2-7, with 11 bases matching TRBD2. CDR3 length equals 15 residues. The germline CDR1 and CDR2 sequences are SGDLS and YYNGEE. Trimming removed 2 bases from V and 2 bases from J; junction bases left unmatched: 3. This CDR3 reads CASSVTSGNAYEQYF. CDR3 DNA: TGTGCCAGCAGCGTGACTAGCGGGAATGCCTACGAGCAGTACTTC.

The rearrangement links TRBV5-6 to TRBJ2-1; no reliable D call. V was pared by 1 base and J by 5 bases, with 7 bases between. The CDR3 length is 13 residues. The germline gives CDR1 SGHDT, CDR2 YYEEEE. CDR3 bases: TGTGCCAGCAGCTTGTGGTCAGACAATGAGCAGTTCTTC. Protein sequence: CASSLWSDNEQFF.

The genes are TRBV5-1 and TRBJ2-1; D perhaps matches TRBD1 (5 bases). CDR3 length: 14 amino acids. CDR1 is SGHRS, CDR2 YFSETQ, per germline. Trimming took 1 base from V and 6 from J, leaving 11 bases between them. CDR3 protein: CASSLRQGSNEQFF. CDR3 nucleotide sequence: TGCGCCAGCAGCTTGCGGCAGGGATCCAATGAGCAGTTCTTC.

The chain joins TRBV20-1 to TRBJ2-5; maybe TRBD2 (5 bases). The germline V gene encodes CDR1 DFQATT and CDR2 SNEGSKA (reference sequence). The CDR3 runs 11 residues. V lost 5 bases and J lost 5, with 9 bases in between. DNA for the CDR3: TGCAGTGCTCCACTAGGGGAGACCCAGTACTTC. This translates into CSAPLGETQYF.

This chain uses TRBV6-6 with TRBJ2-5, with TRBD1 as a possible D gene (6 bases). CDR1 and CDR2 (germline): MNHNY, SVGAGI (reference sequence). The CDR3 runs to 15 residues. V was shortened by 1 base and J by 9 bases, with 18 bases between the two germline ends. The CDR3 sequence: CASSYLPRQAVAQYF. For the CDR3, the DNA is TGTGCCAGCAGTTACTTACCGCGACAGGCCGTGGCCCAGTACTTC.

This rearrangement joins TRBV9 to TRBJ1-3; possibly TRBD1 for D (6 bases). The ends were cut back, 3 bases at V and 8 bases at J, with 15 bases in the middle. The CDR3 covers 14 residues. Germline V CDR1 and CDR2: SGDLS, YYNGEE. The CDR3 loop is CASSAQGGRDTIYF. The DNA of the CDR3 is TGTGCCAGCAGCGCACAGGGAGGGAGAGACACCATATATTTT.

V and J are TRBV7-8 and TRBJ1-1, with 8 bases identical to TRBD1. Germline assignment: CDR1 SGHVS and CDR2 FQNEAQ. V shed 5 bases, J shed 0 bases, and the junction held 8 bases outside the gene matches. This CDR3 has 16 residues. This chain's CDR3 is CASSPRDRLMNTEAFF. The CDR3 DNA sequence: TGTGCCAGCAGCCCTAGGGACAGGCTAATGAACACTGAAGCTTTCTTT.

The J gene is TRBJ2-5, the V gene TRBV30; 8 positions agree with TRBD2. V gave up 3 bases and J gave up 1 base; unmatched junction bases: 7. CDR3 size: 15 residues. Germline-derived CDR1 and CDR2 are GTSNPN and SVGIG (reference sequence). CDR3 coding DNA: TGTGCCTGGAGCCGGGGGGGCGGGGCCCAAGAGACCCAGTACTTC. Translated: CAWSRGGGAQETQYF. The complete variable domain, with remaining parts taken from reference TRBV30 and TRBJ2-5, reads SQTIHQWPATLVQPVGSPLSLECTVEGTSNPNLYWYRQAAGRGLQLLFYSVGIGQISSEVPQNLSASRPQDRQFILSSKKLLLSDSGFYLCAWSRGGGAQETQYFGPGTRLLVL.

The rearrangement links TRBV7-6 to TRBJ2-1, with 11 bases aligning to TRBD2. J gave up 9 bases and V 1 base, and 14 bases lay outside the gene matches. This CDR3 has 18 amino acids. Germline values: CDR1 SGHVS, CDR2 FNYEAQ. CDR3 nucleotides: TGTGCCAGCAGCTTAGATATGGCGTCTAGCGGGGGGAGGAGTGAGCAGTTCTTC. Protein sequence: CASSLDMASSGGRSEQFF.

The V call is TRBV10-3, the J call TRBJ1-4; D is uncertain. Trimming removed 6 bases from V and 8 bases from J, with 16 bases in between. Germline-derived CDR1 and CDR2 are ENHRY and SYGVKD. The length of the CDR3 is 14 residues. The CDR3 coding sequence is TGTGCCATCAGCTCCCAGGTATCAGGAGAAAAACTGTTTTTT. Its translation: CAISSQVSGEKLFF.

The V gene is TRBV6-5, the J gene TRBJ2-3, with D possibly TRBD2 on 6 matching bases. The V end was cut by 2 bases, the J end by 2 bases, with 8 bases between. Germline V gene sequence: CDR1 MNHEY, CDR2 SVGAGI. The CDR3 is made up of 14 amino acids. CDR3 in amino acids: CASSYAGSTDTQYF. In DNA, the CDR3 is TGTGCCAGCAGTTACGCGGGGTCCACAGATACGCAGTATTTT.

The chain joins TRBV5-1 to TRBJ1-1, with D possibly matching TRBD1 (5 bases). The ends were cut back, 4 bases at V and 5 bases at J, with 15 bases in the middle. The V gene's germline CDR1 is SGHRS and CDR2 YFSETQ. This CDR3 is built from 14 residues. The DNA for the CDR3 is TGCGCCAGCAGCCAAGGGGCCCTAGGAACTGAAGCTTTCTTT. Protein product: CASSQGALGTEAFF.

The chain employs TRBV5-4 and TRBJ1-2; 8 bases are shared with TRBD1. V gave up 2 bases and J gave up 8 bases; unmatched junction bases: 11. The CDR3 runs to 15 residues. Germline CDR1 and CDR2: SGHNT and YYREEE (reference sequence). The CDR3 DNA reads TGTGCCAGCAGCTTACCCGGGACAGGAAGAAGGGGCTACACCTTC. Its translation is CASSLPGTGRRGYTF.

The J gene is TRBJ2-3, the V gene TRBV29-1; possible D gene TRBD2, 7 bases. V was cut by 4 bases and J by 3 bases, with 11 bases left in between. This CDR3 is built from 13 residues. Germline V CDR1 and CDR2: SQVTM, ANQGSEA. CDR3 bases: TGCAGCGTTGCGGGGGGCGGAACAGATACGCAGTATTTT. This translates into CSVAGGGTDTQYF.

This chain uses TRBV10-3 with TRBJ2-7, with 8 bases that match TRBD1. This CDR3 is built from 15 residues. Germline CDR1 is ENHRY and CDR2 is SYGVKD. Trimming took 6 bases from V and 1 from J; bases not matched to a gene: 8. The DNA of the CDR3 is TGTGCCATCAGCGCCGGACAGGGAGAATCCTACGAGCAGTACTTC. As protein: CAISAGQGESYEQYF.

The V gene is TRBV9, the J gene TRBJ1-3; 7 bases are a match to TRBD1. CDR1 and CDR2 from the germline V gene are SGDLS and YYNGEE. There are 15 residues in the CDR3. V shed 3 bases and J 6 bases; nucleotides not matched to a gene: 9. As DNA, the CDR3 is TGTGCCAGCAGCGATTCCACAGGGGTGTTAAACACCATATATTTT. It codes for CASSDSTGVLNTIYF. The full variable domain, with the rest looked up from reference TRBV9 and TRBJ1-3, is DSGVTQTPKHLITATGQRVTLRCSPRSGDLSVYWYQQSLDQGLQFLIQYYNGEERAKGNILERFSAQQFPDLHSELNLSSLELGDSALYFCASSDSTGVLNTIYFGEGSWLTVV.

This chain links TRBV4-2 with TRBJ2-5; D gene ambiguous. The CDR3 spans 16 residues. CDR1 and CDR2 (germline): LGHNA, YNFKEQ. The V end was cut by 0 bases, the J end by 1 base, with 12 bases between. In DNA form, the CDR3 reads TGTGCCAGCAGCCAAGATCGTCCCGGGTCCCAAGAGACCCAGTACTTC. Protein sequence: CASSQDRPGSQETQYF.

The V call is TRBV6-4, the J call TRBJ1-1, with 7 bases fitting TRBD1. The CDR3 has 14 residues. Trimming removed 3 bases from V and 3 bases from J; junction bases left unmatched: 4. Germline values: CDR1 MRHNA, CDR2 SNTAGT. The CDR3 sequence is CASSEDRYDTEAFF. Written as DNA, the CDR3 is TGTGCCAGCAGTGAGGACAGGTACGACACTGAAGCTTTCTTT.

The chain uses TRBV11-2 and TRBJ1-2, with TRBD1 matching over 9 bases. J gave up 2 bases and V 3 bases, and 4 bases lay outside the gene matches. This CDR3 is built from 15 residues. CDR1 is SGHAT, CDR2 FQNNGV, per germline. The CDR3 DNA reads TGTGCCAGCAGCTTTGGACAGGGGAGGAACTATGGCTACACCTTC. This sequence encodes CASSFGQGRNYGYTF. Full variable domain (missing parts from reference TRBV11-2 and TRBJ1-2): EAGVAQSPRYKIIEKRQSVAFWCNPISGHATLYWYQQILGQGPKLLIQFQNNGVVDDSQLPKDRFSAERLKGVDSTLKIQPAKLEDSAVYLCASSFGQGRNYGYTFGSGTRLTVV.

CDR3 sequence (DNA): TGCGCCAGCAGCAAATTCGAGACAGGGTCCTACGAGCAGTACTTC. This codes for CASSKFETGSYEQYF. The chain carries TRBV5-1 and TRBJ2-7, with 7 bases lining up with TRBD1. CDR1 SGHRS and CDR2 YFSETQ come from the germline V gene. The V segment lost 4 bases and the J segment 1 base; nucleotides outside the gene matches: 8. The CDR3 runs 15 residues.

The CDR3 DNA sequence: TGTGCCAGCAGCCAAGAAAACCGACTAGCGGGGGCCGACAATGAGCAGTTCTTC. It codes for CASSQENRLAGADNEQFF. This chain joins TRBV4-2 and TRBJ2-1, with 12 bases that match TRBD2. The junction had 8 bases not matched to a gene; V was cut back by 0 bases and J by 5 bases. The CDR3 totals 18 residues. Germline values: CDR1 LGHNA, CDR2 YNFKEQ.

V is TRBV4-2 and J is TRBJ1-3, with 8 bases matching TRBD1. Germline CDR1 LGHNA, CDR2 YNFKEQ. With 5 bases clipped from V and 6 bases from J, the junction kept 3 bases outside the gene matches. This CDR3 is built from 13 residues. The CDR3 is CASSETGANTIYF. In nucleotides, the CDR3 is TGTGCCAGCAGCGAGACAGGGGCAAACACCATATATTTT.

This chain connects TRBV7-6 to TRBJ2-3, with D perhaps TRBD1 (5 bases). The CDR3 is 15 amino acids. Germline CDR1 SGHVS, CDR2 FNYEAQ. Trimming took 1 base from V and 2 from J, leaving 10 bases between them. CDR3 loop: CASSLEQENTDTQYF. For the CDR3, the DNA is TGTGCCAGCAGCTTAGAACAGGAGAACACAGATACGCAGTATTTT.

This chain connects TRBV7-8 to TRBJ2-5, with D possibly TRBD1 on 5 matching bases. The CDR3 is made up of 14 amino acids. The germline V gene encodes CDR1 SGHVS and CDR2 FQNEAQ. The V and J ends lost 4 bases and 5 bases respectively, with 14 bases between them. The CDR3 protein is CASSWVGARETQYF. The CDR3 DNA follows: TGTGCCAGCAGCTGGGTAGGGGCGAGGGAGACCCAGTACTTC.

V usage is TRBV7-9 and J usage is TRBJ2-7; 11 bases match TRBD2. This CDR3 has 16 residues. Germline V gives CDR1 SEHNR, CDR2 FQNEAQ (reference sequence). The junction had 6 bases not matched to a gene; V was cut back by 5 bases and J by 0 bases. The CDR3 spells CASSPGTSGYSYEQYF. In DNA form, the CDR3 reads TGTGCCAGCAGCCCCGGGACTAGCGGATACTCCTACGAGCAGTACTTC.

The chain employs TRBV9 and TRBJ2-3; possible D gene TRBD2, 7 bases. This CDR3 region has 15 residues. The V end was cut by 4 bases, the J end by 5 bases, with 17 bases between. Germline V gene sequence: CDR1 SGDLS, CDR2 YYNGEE. CDR3 in DNA: TGTGCCAGCAGCTCAGGGGCGGGGGATCAAGATACGCAGTATTTT. Translated, it gives CASSSGAGDQDTQYF.

The chain recombines TRBV9 with TRBJ2-1; 7 nucleotides agree with TRBD2. The germline V gene encodes CDR1 SGDLS and CDR2 YYNGEE. The CDR3 has 15 residues. Germline trimming cut 4 bases from V and 1 base from J; bases unmatched to any gene: 5. The CDR3 protein is CASSPAGDSYNEQFF. The CDR3 bases are TGTGCCAGCAGCCCCGCGGGGGATTCCTACAATGAGCAGTTCTTC. The full variable domain, rest sourced from reference TRBV9 and TRBJ2-1, is DSGVTQTPKHLITATGQRVTLRCSPRSGDLSVYWYQQSLDQGLQFLIQYYNGEERAKGNILERFSAQQFPDLHSELNLSSLELGDSALYFCASSPAGDSYNEQFFGPGTRLTVL.

The chain couples TRBV2 to TRBJ1-3; 7 bases are shared with TRBD1. The CDR3 length is 16 residues. V was clipped by 6 bases and J by 0 bases; unmatched bases: 8. The germline V gene encodes CDR1 SNHLY and CDR2 FYNNEI. As DNA, the CDR3 is TGTGCCAGCAGAGGGCAGGGGGGATTCTCTGGAAACACCATATATTTT. It translates to CASRGQGGFSGNTIYF.

The rearrangement joins TRBV6-6 to TRBJ2-5; no firm D call. Trimming left V 4 bases short and J 1 base short, with 16 bases between. The CDR3 consists of 16 residues. Germline loops: CDR1 MNHNY, CDR2 SVGAGI (reference sequence). CDR3 protein: CASSSALALTQETQYF. The CDR3 DNA sequence: TGTGCCAGCAGTTCTGCGCTTGCCCTTACCCAAGAGACCCAGTACTTC.